Here is one T cell receptor (beta chain) with its context. This sample was included in a study of blood T cells in healthy people across ages. Using a J-beta primer mix together with a sample-barcoded 5' primer, a second PCR was run for about 6 to 11 cycles. One entry per CDR3 protein, called by TCRdb with MiXCR from the 5' RACE reads. The sample carries about 750,000 distinct CDR3 sequences, 53% recorded once. Trimming removed 8 bases from V and 0 bases from J, with 8 bases in between. Germline loops: CDR1 SEHNR, CDR2 FQNEAQ (reference sequence). There are 13 residues in the CDR3. The specimen sequenced was blood. The clonotype originates from a man at least 80 years old in good health. The chain recombines TRBV7-9 with TRBJ2-4, with D perhaps matching TRBD2 (5 bases). The CDR3 region has the DNA TGTGCCAGCTCGGACTTAGCCAAAAACATTCAGTACTTC. It translates to CASSDLAKNIQYF.